A selection of T cell receptor beta chains follows, all from one sample in a study of PD-1 blockade in classical Hodgkin lymphoma. This table comes from immunoSEQ multiplex PCR, and its TCRdb copy is limited to in-frame clones, with some not included. The table has about 18,000 clones, 83% seen once. The sequences come from peripheral blood mononuclear cells (PBMCs), collected before the fourth cycle of nivolumab. Receptors originate from a human donor with classical Hodgkin lymphoma. CDR3s include the opening cysteine and the closing phenylalanine or tryptophan. The order of the fields is J gene, V gene, D gene, clone size, CDR3 DNA, CDR3 protein. The D gene is left open where the match is weak. The size of a clone is reported for some rows only, either as once, few or many, or as a class for expanded clones.

J gene: TRBJ1-6
V gene: TRBV7-9
D gene: -
clone size: -
CDR3 DNA: TGTGCCAGCAGCGCCGACTCCTATAATTCACCCCTCCACTTT
CDR3 protein: CASSADSYNSPLHF

J gene: TRBJ2-2
V gene: TRBV5-1
D gene: TRBD1
clone size: -
CDR3 DNA: TGCGCCAGCAGCTTACAGGGGGCAACAGGGGAGCTGTTTTTT
CDR3 protein: CASSLQGATGELFF

J gene: TRBJ2-5
V gene: TRBV5-1
D gene: TRBD2
clone size: -
CDR3 DNA: TGCGCCAGCAGCCCCCAGGAAAGCGGGGTGAAGACCCAGTACTTC
CDR3 protein: CASSPQESGVKTQYF

J gene: TRBJ2-2
V gene: TRBV5-1
D gene: TRBD1
clone size: once
CDR3 DNA: TGCGCCAGCAGCAGTACAGGGGGCGGTTGGAACACCGGGGAGCTGTTTTTT
CDR3 protein: CASSSTGGGWNTGELFF

J gene: TRBJ1-4
V gene: TRBV6-6
D gene: TRBD1
clone size: -
CDR3 DNA: TGTGCCAGCAGTGGACAGGGGGCGGGAGGAGACGAAAAACTGTTTTTT
CDR3 protein: CASSGQGAGGDEKLFF

J gene: TRBJ2-1
V gene: TRBV5-1
D gene: -
clone size: -
CDR3 DNA: TGCGCCAGCAGCTTGGCCGGGAGCTCCTACAATGAGCAGTTCTTC
CDR3 protein: CASSLAGSSYNEQFF

J gene: TRBJ1-4
V gene: TRBV5-1
D gene: -
clone size: -
CDR3 DNA: TGCGCCAGCAGCTTGGGGCAGGGCGGTGAAAAACTGTTTTTT
CDR3 protein: CASSLGQGGEKLFF

J gene: TRBJ1-2
V gene: TRBV28
D gene: TRBD1
clone size: -
CDR3 DNA: TGTGCCAGCAGTTTCGCAGGCGGACAGGGGATTGGCTATGGCTACACCTTC
CDR3 protein: CASSFAGGQGIGYGYTF

J gene: TRBJ1-3
V gene: TRBV6-5
D gene: -
clone size: -
CDR3 DNA: TGTGCCAGAACCGCAGAGACCTCTGGAAACACCATATATTTT
CDR3 protein: CARTAETSGNTIYF

J gene: TRBJ2-7
V gene: TRBV6-6
D gene: TRBD1
clone size: -
CDR3 DNA: TGTGCCAGCAGTTACGAGGGACAGGGGGCTTACGAGCAGTACTTC
CDR3 protein: CASSYEGQGAYEQYF

J gene: TRBJ1-6
V gene: TRBV27
D gene: TRBD1
clone size: -
CDR3 DNA: TGTGCCAGCAGTCCAAAGGTCTCAGGGGGGTCCAATAATTCACCCCTCCACTTT
CDR3 protein: CASSPKVSGGSNNSPLHF

J gene: TRBJ1-1
V gene: TRBV14
D gene: -
clone size: few
CDR3 DNA: TGTGCCAGCAGCCTGTACGGGGGCCGGGTAACTGAAGCTTTCTTT
CDR3 protein: CASSLYGGRVTEAFF

J gene: TRBJ1-5
V gene: TRBV7-3
D gene: -
clone size: -
CDR3 DNA: TGTGCCAGCAGCTTAATCTCTCGCAGGGGCAGCAATCAGCCCCAGCATTTT
CDR3 protein: CASSLISRRGSNQPQHF

J gene: TRBJ1-2
V gene: TRBV19
D gene: -
clone size: -
CDR3 DNA: TGTGCCAGTAGTATTCAAGCGGAAGCTAACTATGGCTACACCTTC
CDR3 protein: CASSIQAEANYGYTF

J gene: TRBJ2-5
V gene: TRBV7-9
D gene: TRBD2
clone size: -
CDR3 DNA: TGTGCCAGCAGCACTAGCGGGGGAAAAGAGACCCAGTACTTC
CDR3 protein: CASSTSGGKETQYF

J gene: TRBJ2-5
V gene: TRBV7-9
D gene: -
clone size: once
CDR3 DNA: TGTGCCAGCAGCTTAGTTCAGAACCAAGAGACCCAGTACTTC
CDR3 protein: CASSLVQNQETQYF

J gene: TRBJ2-3
V gene: TRBV5-1
D gene: TRBD1
clone size: few
CDR3 DNA: TGCGCCAGTGGACAGGGGGGCACAGATACGCAGTATTTT
CDR3 protein: CASGQGGTDTQYF

J gene: TRBJ2-5
V gene: TRBV5-1
D gene: TRBD1
clone size: -
CDR3 DNA: TGCGCCAGCAGCCTGACAGGGGGCCCCCAAGAGACCCAGTACTTC
CDR3 protein: CASSLTGGPQETQYF

J gene: TRBJ2-2
V gene: TRBV7-3
D gene: TRBD2
clone size: -
CDR3 DNA: TGTGCCAGCAGCTTATTAGGGACTAGCGGGGTCGGGGAGCTGTTTTTT
CDR3 protein: CASSLLGTSGVGELFF

J gene: TRBJ2-7
V gene: TRBV5-1
D gene: TRBD1
clone size: -
CDR3 DNA: TGCGCCAGCAGCTTGGGGCAGGGGGCGATGAACGAGCAGTACTTC
CDR3 protein: CASSLGQGAMNEQYF

J gene: TRBJ2-3
V gene: TRBV10-2
D gene: TRBD2
clone size: -
CDR3 DNA: TGCGCCAGCAGCTTAAACAGCGGGGGGGTGGATACGCAGTATTTT
CDR3 protein: CASSLNSGGVDTQYF

J gene: TRBJ2-2
V gene: TRBV9
D gene: -
clone size: -
CDR3 DNA: TGTGCCAGCAGCGCGGACTCGAACACCGGGGAGCTGTTTTTT
CDR3 protein: CASSADSNTGELFF

J gene: TRBJ2-1
V gene: TRBV5-1
D gene: TRBD2
clone size: -
CDR3 DNA: TGCGCCAGCAGCTTGGATCTAGCGGACTACAATGAGCAGTTCTTC
CDR3 protein: CASSLDLADYNEQFF

J gene: TRBJ1-2
V gene: TRBV6-6
D gene: TRBD1
clone size: once
CDR3 DNA: TGTGCCAGCAGATCAGACACAGGGGCAGGGTATGGCTACACCTTC
CDR3 protein: CASRSDTGAGYGYTF

J gene: TRBJ2-2
V gene: TRBV9
D gene: -
clone size: once
CDR3 DNA: TGTGCCAGCATGGGAACCGGGGAGCTGTTTTTT
CDR3 protein: CASMGTGELFF

J gene: TRBJ1-1
V gene: TRBV7-9
D gene: TRBD1
clone size: -
CDR3 DNA: TGTGCCAGCAGCTTTGACAGGGGCGTGAACACTGAAGCTTTCTTT
CDR3 protein: CASSFDRGVNTEAFF

J gene: TRBJ1-2
V gene: TRBV7-8
D gene: -
clone size: -
CDR3 DNA: TGTGCCAGCAGCTTGGGGGAGGGTGGCTACACCTTC
CDR3 protein: CASSLGEGGYTF

J gene: TRBJ1-6
V gene: TRBV7-9
D gene: -
clone size: -
CDR3 DNA: TGTGCCAGCAGGTTCACAGGGATTTCCAATTCACCCCTCCACTTT
CDR3 protein: CASRFTGISNSPLHF

J gene: TRBJ2-3
V gene: TRBV2
D gene: TRBD1
clone size: -
CDR3 DNA: TGTGCCAGCAGCGCCGAGGGGCAGGGGGCAGGCACAGATACGCAGTATTTT
CDR3 protein: CASSAEGQGAGTDTQYF

J gene: TRBJ1-1
V gene: TRBV9
D gene: TRBD1
clone size: -
CDR3 DNA: TGTGCCAGCAGCCTAGGACAGGGGGACACTGAAGCTTTCTTT
CDR3 protein: CASSLGQGDTEAFF

J gene: TRBJ1-2
V gene: TRBV7-4
D gene: -
clone size: few
CDR3 DNA: TGTGCCAGCAGCTTATCCTCACCCTATGGCTACACCTTC
CDR3 protein: CASSLSSPYGYTF

J gene: TRBJ2-3
V gene: TRBV6-1
D gene: -
clone size: -
CDR3 DNA: TGTGCCAGCAGTCTGAGGGGCACAGATACGCAGTATTTT
CDR3 protein: CASSLRGTDTQYF

J gene: TRBJ2-7
V gene: TRBV9
D gene: -
clone size: -
CDR3 DNA: TGTGCCAGCAGCCAGAGCGGAGGGGCGGCCAACTACGAGCAGTACTTC
CDR3 protein: CASSQSGGAANYEQYF

J gene: TRBJ1-4
V gene: TRBV7-8
D gene: -
clone size: -
CDR3 DNA: TGTGCCAGCAGCTTACCCCCTGGGGGGTCCGGGGAAAAACTGTTTTTT
CDR3 protein: CASSLPPGGSGEKLFF

J gene: TRBJ1-6
V gene: TRBV7-9
D gene: -
clone size: -
CDR3 DNA: TGTGCCAGCAGAGGGGGTGGGAATGGGTCACCCCTCCACTTT
CDR3 protein: CASRGGGNGSPLHF

J gene: TRBJ2-4
V gene: TRBV4-2
D gene: -
clone size: -
CDR3 DNA: TGTGCCAGCAGCCAAGACGGGATACTAGCCAAAAACATTCAGTACTTC
CDR3 protein: CASSQDGILAKNIQYF

J gene: TRBJ1-4
V gene: TRBV5-1
D gene: -
clone size: -
CDR3 DNA: TGCGCCAGCAGCTTGGTGGGGGGAGATAATGAAAAACTGTTTTTT
CDR3 protein: CASSLVGGDNEKLFF

J gene: TRBJ1-1
V gene: TRBV2
D gene: TRBD1
clone size: -
CDR3 DNA: TGTGCCAGCAAGGACAGGGGCTATACTGAAGCTTTCTTT
CDR3 protein: CASKDRGYTEAFF

J gene: TRBJ2-7
V gene: TRBV7-8
D gene: TRBD1
clone size: -
CDR3 DNA: TGTGCCAGCAGCTTTGGACAGGGCGGCGAGCAGTACTTC
CDR3 protein: CASSFGQGGEQYF

J gene: TRBJ1-3
V gene: TRBV5-1
D gene: TRBD1
clone size: -
CDR3 DNA: TGCGCCAGCAGCCCTGGACAGGCTGGAAACACCATATATTTT
CDR3 protein: CASSPGQAGNTIYF

J gene: TRBJ2-2
V gene: TRBV5-1
D gene: -
clone size: -
CDR3 DNA: TGCGCCAGCAGCTCTGCCGGGGGCGGTATCGGGGAGCTGTTTTTT
CDR3 protein: CASSSAGGGIGELFF

J gene: TRBJ1-2
V gene: TRBV19
D gene: TRBD1
clone size: once
CDR3 DNA: TGTGCCAGCCTCGGGACAGGGCCCACTGGCTACACCTTC
CDR3 protein: CASLGTGPTGYTF

J gene: TRBJ2-7
V gene: TRBV7-2
D gene: TRBD2
clone size: -
CDR3 DNA: TGTGCCAGCAGCTTAACGGCGGGGGGCCAATACGAGCAGTACTTC
CDR3 protein: CASSLTAGGQYEQYF

J gene: TRBJ1-2
V gene: TRBV5-1
D gene: TRBD1
clone size: -
CDR3 DNA: TGCGCCAGCAGCCCGGGACAGACAGGCTACACCTTC
CDR3 protein: CASSPGQTGYTF

J gene: TRBJ1-4
V gene: TRBV6-5
D gene: -
clone size: -
CDR3 DNA: TGTGCCAGCCGCCCGAGGGATAATGAAAAACTGTTTTTT
CDR3 protein: CASRPRDNEKLFF

J gene: TRBJ1-1
V gene: TRBV29-1
D gene: TRBD1
clone size: -
CDR3 DNA: TGCAGCGTGGGACCGGGACAGGGTAAAGCTTTCTTT
CDR3 protein: CSVGPGQGKAFF

J gene: TRBJ1-1
V gene: TRBV7-8
D gene: -
clone size: -
CDR3 DNA: TGTGCCAGCAGCCGTAGTGGCAACACTGAAGCTTTCTTT
CDR3 protein: CASSRSGNTEAFF

J gene: TRBJ1-4
V gene: TRBV5-1
D gene: TRBD1
clone size: -
CDR3 DNA: TGCGCCAGCAGAGAGGGGGCTTCTAATGAAAAACTGTTTTTT
CDR3 protein: CASREGASNEKLFF

J gene: TRBJ1-2
V gene: TRBV5-1
D gene: -
clone size: -
CDR3 DNA: TGCGCCAGCAGCTTGGTTGTGAGTTCCTATGGCTACACCTTC
CDR3 protein: CASSLVVSSYGYTF